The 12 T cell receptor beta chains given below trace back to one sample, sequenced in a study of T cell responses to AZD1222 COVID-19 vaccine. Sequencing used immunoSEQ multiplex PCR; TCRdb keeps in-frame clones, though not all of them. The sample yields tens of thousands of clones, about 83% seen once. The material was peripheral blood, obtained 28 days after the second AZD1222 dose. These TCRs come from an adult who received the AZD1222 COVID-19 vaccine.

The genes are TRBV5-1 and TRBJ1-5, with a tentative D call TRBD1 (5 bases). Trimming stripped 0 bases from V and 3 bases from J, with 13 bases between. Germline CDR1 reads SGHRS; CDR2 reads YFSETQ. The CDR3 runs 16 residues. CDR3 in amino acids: CASSLGPTDFNQPQHF. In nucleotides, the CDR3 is TGCGCCAGCAGCTTGGGCCCGACAGACTTCAATCAGCCCCAGCATTTT.

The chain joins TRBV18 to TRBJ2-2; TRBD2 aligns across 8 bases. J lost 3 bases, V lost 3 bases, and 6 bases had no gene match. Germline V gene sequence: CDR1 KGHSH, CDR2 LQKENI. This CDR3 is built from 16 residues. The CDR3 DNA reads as TGTGCCAGCTCACCGGCGGGGGGCGCGGACACCGGGGAGCTGTTTTTT. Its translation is CASSPAGGADTGELFF.

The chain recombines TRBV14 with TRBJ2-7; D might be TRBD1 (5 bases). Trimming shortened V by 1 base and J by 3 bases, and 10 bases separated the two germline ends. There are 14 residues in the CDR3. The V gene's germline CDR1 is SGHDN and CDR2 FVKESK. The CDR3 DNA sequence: TGTGCCAGCAGCCAAGGTGACAGCTTCTACGAGCAGTACTTC. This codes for CASSQGDSFYEQYF.

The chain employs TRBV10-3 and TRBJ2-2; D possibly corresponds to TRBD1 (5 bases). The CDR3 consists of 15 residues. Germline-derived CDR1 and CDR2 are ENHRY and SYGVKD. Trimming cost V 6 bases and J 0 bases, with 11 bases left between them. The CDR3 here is CAIRAGLSNTGELFF. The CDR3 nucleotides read TGTGCCATCAGGGCAGGGCTTTCGAACACCGGGGAGCTGTTTTTT.

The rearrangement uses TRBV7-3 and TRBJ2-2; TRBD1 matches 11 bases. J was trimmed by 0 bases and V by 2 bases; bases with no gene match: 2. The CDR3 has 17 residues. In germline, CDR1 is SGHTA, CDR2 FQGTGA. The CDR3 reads CASSLPGQGANTGELFF. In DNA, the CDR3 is TGTGCCAGCAGCTTACCGGGACAGGGGGCGAACACCGGGGAGCTGTTTTTT.

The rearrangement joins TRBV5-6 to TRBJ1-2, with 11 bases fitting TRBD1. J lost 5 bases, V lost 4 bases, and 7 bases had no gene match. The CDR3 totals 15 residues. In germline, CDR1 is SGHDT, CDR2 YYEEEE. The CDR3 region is CASSPRTGGFYGYTF. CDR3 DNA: TGTGCCAGCAGCCCCCGGACAGGGGGCTTTTATGGCTACACCTTC.

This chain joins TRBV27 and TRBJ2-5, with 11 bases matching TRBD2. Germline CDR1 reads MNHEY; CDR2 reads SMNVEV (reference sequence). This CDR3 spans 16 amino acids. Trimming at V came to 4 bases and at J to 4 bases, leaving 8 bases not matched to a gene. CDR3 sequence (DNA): TGTGCCAGCAGTTCCCATGTTAGCGGGAGGGCAGAGACCCAGTACTTC. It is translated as CASSSHVSGRAETQYF.

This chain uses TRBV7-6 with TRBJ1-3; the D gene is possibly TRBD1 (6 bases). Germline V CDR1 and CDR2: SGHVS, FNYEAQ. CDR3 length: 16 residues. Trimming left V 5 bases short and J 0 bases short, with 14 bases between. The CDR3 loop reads CASSLGGMSSGNTIYF. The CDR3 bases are TGTGCCAGCAGCCTAGGGGGTATGAGCTCTGGAAACACCATATATTTT.

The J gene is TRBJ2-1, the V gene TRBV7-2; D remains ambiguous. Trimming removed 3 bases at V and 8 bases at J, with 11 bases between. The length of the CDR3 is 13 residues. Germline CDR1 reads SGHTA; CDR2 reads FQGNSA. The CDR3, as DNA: TGTGCCAGCAGCTTGCAGGTTTTGGATGAGCAGTTCTTC. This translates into CASSLQVLDEQFF.

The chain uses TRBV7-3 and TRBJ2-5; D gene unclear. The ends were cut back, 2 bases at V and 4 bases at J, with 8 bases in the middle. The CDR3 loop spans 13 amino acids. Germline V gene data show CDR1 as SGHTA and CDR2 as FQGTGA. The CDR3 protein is CASSLVWAETQYF. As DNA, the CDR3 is TGTGCCAGCAGCTTAGTCTGGGCAGAGACCCAGTACTTC.

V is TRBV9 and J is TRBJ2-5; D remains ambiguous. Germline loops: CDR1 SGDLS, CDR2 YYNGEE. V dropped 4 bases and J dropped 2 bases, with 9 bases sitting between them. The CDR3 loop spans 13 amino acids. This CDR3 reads CASSKTGQETQYF. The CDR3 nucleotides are TGTGCCAGCAGCAAGACCGGGCAAGAGACCCAGTACTTC.

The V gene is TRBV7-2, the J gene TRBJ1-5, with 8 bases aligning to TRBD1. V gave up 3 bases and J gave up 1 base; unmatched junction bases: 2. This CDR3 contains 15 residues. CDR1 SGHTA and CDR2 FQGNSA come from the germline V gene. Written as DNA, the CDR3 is TGTGCCAGCAGCTTTCGACAGGGGAGCAATCAGCCCCAGCATTTT. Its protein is CASSFRQGSNQPQHF.